These 24 T cell receptor beta chains were sequenced from one sample in a study of sequential checkpoint blockade in melanoma. Specified treatment: randomized to nivolumab then ipilimumab (arm A) or the reverse (arm B). The method was immunoSEQ multiplex PCR; TCRdb's version includes in-frame clones alone and lacks a portion of them. The table shows approximately 4,200 clones, with about 20% occurring only once. This material consisted of tumor tissue (inferred from file names), taken from a patient given nivolumab and ipilimumab in sequence. The origin of the receptors is a human donor with melanoma.

The CDR3 DNA is TGTGCCATCAGGGGAGCGCAGGGTGTCGCTGGGGCCAACGTCCTGACTTTC. Protein: CAIRGAQGVAGANVLTF. The chain is built from TRBV6-8 and TRBJ2-6, with D perhaps TRBD1 (6 bases). In germline, CDR1 is MNHGY, CDR2 SAAAGT. The CDR3 spans 17 residues. V gave up 10 bases and J gave up 2 bases, with 21 bases separating them.

The chain links TRBV19 to TRBJ2-5; 13 bases align to TRBD2. Per the germline V gene, CDR1 is LNHDA and CDR2 is SQIVND (reference sequence). Trimming at V came to 4 bases and at J to 5 bases, leaving 4 bases not matched to a gene. This CDR3 has 15 amino acids. The CDR3, as DNA: TGTGCCAGTAGTAAGGGACTAGCGGGAAGGGAGACCCAGTACTTC. This encodes CASSKGLAGRETQYF.

In its sample, this clone ranks as medium-sized (0.01 to 0.1%). The chain recombines TRBV9 with TRBJ1-1, with D tentatively TRBD1 (6 bases). CDR3 size: 14 residues. The V end was cut by 1 base, the J end by 5 bases, with 12 bases between. Germline values: CDR1 SGDLS, CDR2 YYNGEE. The CDR3, as DNA: TGTGCCAGCAGCGTATCAGGGGCCGGTACTGAAGCTTTCTTT. It encodes CASSVSGAGTEAFF.

CDR3 in DNA: TGTGCCAGCAGCCAAGCCCACGAGCAGTACTTC. Translated: CASSQAHEQYF. The rearrangement uses TRBV14 and TRBJ2-7; D is uncertain. Trimming cost V 1 base and J 5 bases, with 3 bases left between them. From germline, CDR1 is SGHDN and CDR2 FVKESK. CDR3 size: 11 residues. The complete variable domain, with remaining parts taken from reference TRBV14 and TRBJ2-7, reads EAGVTQFPSHSVIEKGQTVTLRCDPISGHDNLYWYRRVMGKEIKFLLHFVKESKQDESGMPNNRFLAERTGGTYSTLKVQPAELEDSGVYFCASSQAHEQYFGPGTRLTVT.

This clone was seen more than once but under ten times. The chain has TRBV10-3 and TRBJ2-7, with a tentative D call TRBD2 (6 bases). CDR1 is ENHRY and CDR2 is SYGVKD in the germline V gene. Trimming pared 0 bases from V and 5 bases from J, leaving 11 bases between. This CDR3 region has 14 residues. The CDR3 sequence: CAISESVGSHEQYF. Here the CDR3 DNA reads TGTGCCATCAGTGAGTCCGTCGGGAGCCACGAGCAGTACTTC.

The J gene is TRBJ2-5, the V gene TRBV19; D not certain. V dropped 3 bases and J dropped 2 bases, with 13 bases sitting between them. The CDR3 is 15 amino acids. The germline V gene encodes CDR1 LNHDA and CDR2 SQIVND (reference sequence). The CDR3 nucleotides are TGTGCCAGTAGTATGAGCTTGGCGGTTCAAGAGACCCAGTACTTC. It specifies CASSMSLAVQETQYF.

This clone was counted between two and nine times. The chain carries TRBV12-5 and TRBJ2-1; 9 bases are a match to TRBD1. This CDR3 has 15 amino acids. Germline CDR1 LGHNT, CDR2 FRNRAP. The CDR3 region is CASTLTGGSYNEQFF. CDR3 DNA: TGTGCCAGCACCCTGACAGGGGGCTCCTACAATGAGCAGTTCTTC.

The sample holds many counts of this clone. This chain connects TRBV11-3 to TRBJ2-7; D is unresolved. From germline, CDR1 is SGHNT and CDR2 YENEEA. The CDR3 has 15 residues. Trimming removed 0 bases at V and 3 bases at J, with 12 bases between. The CDR3 sequence: CASSLDRIANYEQYF. The CDR3 DNA reads TGTGCCAGCAGCTTAGATCGAATTGCAAACTACGAGCAGTACTTC.

The sample holds many counts of this clone. The chain employs TRBV11-3 and TRBJ2-7; 10 nucleotides line up with TRBD1. V was pared by 5 bases and J by 2 bases, with 3 bases of the junction left unmatched. Germline CDR1 is SGHNT and CDR2 is YENEEA. The CDR3 loop spans 14 amino acids. CDR3 DNA: TGTGCCAGCAGCGTGACAGGGGGCGCCTACGAGCAGTACTTC. It codes for CASSVTGGAYEQYF. Drawing the rest from reference TRBV11-3 and TRBJ2-7, the complete variable domain is EAGVVQSPRYKIIEKKQPVAFWCNPISGHNTLYWYLQNLGQGPELLIRYENEEAVDDSQLPKDRFSAERLKGVDSTLKIQPAELGDSAVYLCASSVTGGAYEQYFGPGTRLTVT.

The V and J genes are TRBV18 and TRBJ2-1; D ambiguous. V lost 0 bases and J lost 3, with 3 bases in between. The CDR3 has 13 amino acids. Germline loops: CDR1 KGHSH, CDR2 LQKENI. This CDR3 reads CASSPPSYNEQFF. The CDR3 nucleotides read TGTGCCAGCTCACCACCGAGCTACAATGAGCAGTTCTTC.

The rearrangement joins TRBV18 to TRBJ2-7; the match to TRBD1 covers 8 bases. Germline V gene lookup returns CDR1 KGHSH and CDR2 LQKENI. V lost 6 bases and J lost 7; bases outside the gene matches: 5. The CDR3 spans 12 residues. The CDR3 is CASSPTGDEQYF. The CDR3 DNA follows: TGTGCCAGCTCTCCGACAGGGGATGAGCAGTACTTC.

This clone was counted ten times or more. The chain is built from TRBV11-3 and TRBJ2-1; 9 bases fit TRBD1. V lost 5 bases, J lost 7 bases, and 6 bases stayed unmatched. The germline gives CDR1 SGHNT, CDR2 YENEEA. CDR3 size: 14 residues. The CDR3 region has the DNA TGTGCCAGCAGCCCCGGGACAGGGCGTAATGAGCAGTTCTTC. Amino acid sequence: CASSPGTGRNEQFF. Together with reference TRBV11-3 and TRBJ2-1, the CDR3 gives the full variable domain: EAGVVQSPRYKIIEKKQPVAFWCNPISGHNTLYWYLQNLGQGPELLIRYENEEAVDDSQLPKDRFSAERLKGVDSTLKIQPAELGDSAVYLCASSPGTGRNEQFFGPGTRLTVL.

The chain joins TRBV29-1 to TRBJ1-5; D may be TRBD1 (5 bases). The CDR3 extends over 12 amino acids. V shed 4 bases and J shed 5 bases, with 9 bases lying between them. Germline V gene data show CDR1 as SQVTM and CDR2 as ANQGSEA. This CDR3 is CSVGGRDQPQHF. The CDR3 DNA is TGCAGCGTTGGGGGGAGGGATCAGCCCCAGCATTTT. Full variable domain (remainder filled in from reference TRBV29-1 and TRBJ1-5): SAVISQKPSRDICQRGTSLTIQCQVDSQVTMMFWYRQQPGQSLTLIATANQGSEATYESGFVIDKFPISRPNLTFSTLTVSNMSPEDSSIYLCSVGGRDQPQHFGDGTRLSIL.

This chain joins TRBV6-8 and TRBJ2-2, with TRBD1 identical over 8 bases. Germline V CDR1 and CDR2: MNHGY, SAAAGT. With V trimmed by 5 bases and J by 6 bases, 5 bases remained unmatched. The CDR3 length is 14 residues. CDR3: CASSLGQGAGELFF. CDR3 coding DNA: TGTGCCAGCAGTCTAGGACAGGGAGCCGGGGAGCTGTTTTTT.

The chain recombines TRBV4-1 with TRBJ2-6, with D perhaps matching TRBD2 (6 bases). The germline V gene encodes CDR1 MGHRA and CDR2 YSYEKL. This CDR3 is 17 amino acids long. V was clipped by 3 bases and J by 1 base, with 13 bases between them. For the CDR3, the DNA is TGCGCCAGCAGCCATCGGCGGGAAGGATCTGGGGCCAACGTCCTGACTTTC. This gives the protein CASSHRREGSGANVLTF.

This clone has only a few counts. The chain is built from TRBV6-8 and TRBJ2-7; 14 positions agree with TRBD2. The V gene end was trimmed by 4 bases and the J gene end by 3 bases; junction bases not matched to a gene: 5. There are 16 residues in the CDR3. CDR1 and CDR2 from the germline V gene are MNHGY and SAAAGT. The CDR3 sequence: CASSFPGTSGGYEQYF. The CDR3 DNA sequence: TGTGCCAGCAGTTTCCCGGGGACTAGCGGGGGCTACGAGCAGTACTTC.

The chain uses TRBV7-4 and TRBJ2-7; a possible D gene is TRBD2 (6 bases). The V gene's germline CDR1 is SGHVT and CDR2 SQSDAQ. The CDR3 spans 13 residues. Trimming shortened V by 5 bases and J by 4 bases, and 12 bases separated the two germline ends. The CDR3 spells CASSQQEGYEQYF. DNA for the CDR3: TGTGCCAGCAGCCAACAGGAGGGATACGAGCAGTACTTC.

This clone was picked up many times. The chain combines TRBV10-1 with TRBJ2-1; D might be TRBD1 (6 bases). This CDR3 contains 14 residues. V shed 4 bases and J shed 10 bases, with 17 bases lying between them. Germline assignment: CDR1 WNHNN and CDR2 SYGVQD (reference sequence). The DNA for the CDR3 is TGCGCCAGCAGTGCCCCGGCCCCAAGGGGGGAGCAGTTCTTC. Its protein product is CASSAPAPRGEQFF.

Only one count was recorded for this clone. The gene calls are TRBV18 and TRBJ2-5; maybe TRBD1 (5 bases). The germline V gene has CDR1 KGHSH and CDR2 LQKENI. V was cut by 2 bases and J by 2 bases, with 6 bases left in between. The CDR3 covers 13 residues. The CDR3 spells CASSPGAQETQYF. CDR3 sequence (DNA): TGTGCCAGCTCACCAGGGGCGCAAGAGACCCAGTACTTC.

This clone counts as medium-sized. The rearrangement joins TRBV11-3 to TRBJ1-1; no reliable D call. This CDR3 has 14 residues. Germline V gene lookup returns CDR1 SGHNT and CDR2 YENEEA. Trimming removed 5 bases from V and 3 bases from J, with 13 bases in between. The CDR3 coding sequence is TGTGCCAGCAGCCCTAACACGGGTTACACTGAAGCTTTCTTT. Its protein is CASSPNTGYTEAFF.

This clone was found a few times. V is TRBV6-8 and J is TRBJ1-2; tentatively, D is TRBD1 (5 bases). Trimming pared 0 bases from V and 0 bases from J, leaving 11 bases between. The germline V gene has CDR1 MNHGY and CDR2 SAAAGT. The CDR3 is 16 residues long. This chain's CDR3 is CASSYSSGHPNYGYTF. CDR3 sequence (DNA): TGTGCCAGCAGTTACTCATCGGGGCATCCTAACTATGGCTACACCTTC.

The genes are TRBV25-1 and TRBJ2-5, with D possibly matching TRBD1 (6 bases). This CDR3 comprises 15 residues. The ends were cut back, 3 bases at V and 3 bases at J, with 14 bases in the middle. CDR1 MGHDK and CDR2 SYGVNS come from the germline V gene. CDR3 bases: TGTGCCAGCAGTGATTATAGGGGGAGTGAAGAGACCCAGTACTTC. Its translation: CASSDYRGSEETQYF.

The rearrangement joins TRBV5-1 to TRBJ2-6; D may correspond to TRBD1 or TRBD2 (5 bases each). The CDR3 runs 16 residues. Trimming removed 2 bases at V and 4 bases at J, with 13 bases between. CDR1 and CDR2 (germline): SGHRS, YFSETQ. DNA of the CDR3: TGCGCCAGCAGCTTCTGGGGGACGTCCGGGGCCAACGTCCTGACTTTC. This translates into CASSFWGTSGANVLTF.

This clone showed up just a few times. The chain uses TRBV4-1 and TRBJ2-3, with 7 bases identical to TRBD2. The V segment lost 4 bases and the J segment 2 bases; nucleotides outside the gene matches: 6. The CDR3 length is 15 residues. In germline, CDR1 is MGHRA, CDR2 YSYEKL. CDR3: CASSLASGFTDTQYF. The CDR3 bases are TGCGCCAGCAGCCTGGCTAGCGGCTTCACAGATACGCAGTATTTT.